Described below is a single TCR beta chain sequence and its context. This specimen belongs to a study of blood T cell repertoires in COVID-19. For the study at large: COVID-19 samples, acute and convalescent, were from the United States, Italy and Spain. T cells, B-cell-depleted T cells, or PBMCs provided the cDNA or gDNA that served as material.

Source study methods: Reference gene primer amplification gave estimated nucleated cell counts. Using immunoSEQ multiplex PCR, the repertoire was profiled, and TCRdb retains in-frame clones only, with some absent. That table gives V, J and clone size, and the DNA gave D and trimming. This sample has about 270,000 clones, with about nine tenths found just once. CDR3 length equals 14 residues. Germline V gene data show CDR1 as LGHDT and CDR2 as YNNKEL (reference sequence). Deletions cut 1 base from V and 4 bases from J, with 10 bases between. Donors of Cohort 3 who recovered were those that had two negative PCRs, clearance, or symptom resolution.

The clonotype originates from a man younger than 30 who had recovered from COVID-19. Sequencing input: PBMCs or T cells enriched from blood (not recorded which). The chain combines TRBV3-1 (or the pseudogene TRBV3-2) with TRBJ1-1; D is ambiguous. Written as DNA, the CDR3 is TGTGCCAGCAGCCAAGGCCAGGTGGGCACTGAAGCTTTCTTT. Translation: CASSQGQVGTEAFF.